This T cell receptor (beta chain) was obtained from a study of blood T cell repertoires in COVID-19. Study details: The origin of the acute and convalescent COVID-19 samples was the United States, Italy and Spain. T cells, B-cell-depleted T cells, or PBMCs provided the cDNA or gDNA that served as material.

Among Cohort 3 donors, those recovered had two negative PCRs, clearance, or symptom resolution. In the study's own analysis: Researchers report that nucleated cell counts were estimated from reference gene primer amplification. Some clones are missing from TCRdb's copy, which holds only in-frame ones; the method was immunoSEQ multiplex PCR. That table furnishes V, J and clone size, whereas the DNA furnished D and trimming. The sample contains a few hundred thousand clones, 85% to 90% of which appear only once. V lost 4 bases and J lost 1; bases outside the gene matches: 6. Looked up from germline, CDR1 is MNHEY and CDR2 is SVGAGI. The CDR3 totals 16 residues.

Sequencing was done on a sample of PBMCs or T cells enriched from blood (not recorded which). The V call is TRBV6-5, the J call TRBJ2-7, with 11 bases that match TRBD1. This receptor was obtained from a man aged 25 to 45 who had recovered from COVID-19. CDR3 nucleotide sequence: TGTGCCAGCAGTTTATTCGGGACAGGGGGGTCCTACGAGCAGTACTTC. Translating gives CASSLFGTGGSYEQYF.